The rows below give T cell receptor beta chains drawn from one sample of a study of memory B cells and T cells in multiple sclerosis. Measured with immunoSEQ multiplex PCR; TCRdb has only the in-frame clones, and not every one. Of under 50,000 clones listed, about four fifths are singletons. No antigen has been assigned to these receptors. The sequenced material came from PBMCs from blood kept in culture. These receptors came from a human donor with multiple sclerosis. CDR3s include the opening cysteine and the closing phenylalanine or tryptophan. A D gene is named only where the DNA matches it firmly. Expanded clones get a size class; other rows say once, few or many, or leave the size out.

clone_size	d_call	v_call	j_call	cdr3_nt	cdr3_aa
once	-	TRBV10-3	TRBJ1-6	TGTGCCATCAGGATGGGTAGAGGTCAGCCCCTCCACTTT	CAIRMGRGQPLHF
once	-	TRBV5-1	TRBJ1-1	TGCGCCAGCAGCTTGGCCAGAGAGGAAACCGGCGGGGTAACTGAAGCTTTCTTT	CASSLAREETGGVTEAFF
-	-	TRBV9	TRBJ1-1	TGTGCCAGCAGCAGCGGGGGATTCATGAACACTGAAGCTTTCTTT	CASSSGGFMNTEAFF
-	-	TRBV2	TRBJ1-5	TGTGCCAGCAGGAAGGGGGGTCAGCCCCAGCATTTT	CASRKGGQPQHF
-	TRBD2	TRBV9	TRBJ2-1	TGTGCCAGCAGCTTACGTCCCGGGACTAGCTCGAGGCAGTTCTTC	CASSLRPGTSSRQFF
-	-	TRBV6-6	TRBJ1-1	TGTGCCAGCAGTGGGTGGGACGCGGACACTGAAGCTTTCTTT	CASSGWDADTEAFF
-	-	TRBV6-1	TRBJ1-6	TGTGCCAGCAGACAGAGGGGTGCGGGACTCCACTTT	CASRQRGAGLHF
few	-	TRBV19	TRBJ2-1	TGTGCCAGTAGTATTGGGATAGGGGCTGACAATGAGCAGTTCTTC	CASSIGIGADNEQFF
few	-	TRBV15	TRBJ1-3	TGTGCCACAGCACCCCCGGCGGGAGGAAACACCATATATTTT	CATAPPAGGNTIYF
-	-	TRBV19	TRBJ1-1	TGTGCCAGTAGTCCCCCAGCTTTTGCTGAAGCTTTCTTT	CASSPPAFAEAFF
few	-	TRBV19	TRBJ1-3	TGTGCCAGTAGGGACAGTTTGGGAGGAAACACCATATATTTT	CASRDSLGGNTIYF
-	TRBD1	TRBV23-1	TRBJ2-7	TGCGCCAGCAGTCCCTACCCGACAGGGCCCGAGCAGTACTTC	CASSPYPTGPEQYF
-	-	TRBV4-1	TRBJ2-3	TGCGCCAGCAGCCAAGTACCCCGGGACGACCACACAGATACGCAGTATTTT	CASSQVPRDDHTDTQYF
-	TRBD1	TRBV2	TRBJ1-2	TGTGCCAGCACCTCGGGACAGGGCCACTATGGCTACACCTTC	CASTSGQGHYGYTF
-	TRBD1	TRBV5-1	TRBJ2-1	TGCGCCAGCAGCTTAACAGGGGGCTCAGGGTCCTACAATGAGCAGTTCTTC	CASSLTGGSGSYNEQFF
-	-	TRBV13	TRBJ2-2	TGTGCCAGCAGCACGAGCTCGTGGGGGGCGAGCTCGAAGACCGGGGAGCTGTTTTTT	CASSTSSWGASSKTGELFF
-	-	TRBV4-3	TRBJ2-2	TGCGCCAGCAGCCAAGTAGCGCAGGCTCTTGCCGGGGAGCTGTTTTTT	CASSQVAQALAGELFF
-	-	TRBV7-9	TRBJ1-1	TGTGCCAGCCGCGGACGGATGAACACTGAAGCTTTCTTT	CASRGRMNTEAFF
-	TRBD1	TRBV6-5	TRBJ1-2	TGTGCCAGCAGTTACGGCTTGGGACAGGTAGTGGAAGGCTACACCTTC	CASSYGLGQVVEGYTF
-	TRBD1	TRBV7-2	TRBJ1-2	TGTGCCAGCAGCCCCTTCGGACAGGGAGGGGTCTATGGCTACACCTTC	CASSPFGQGGVYGYTF
-	-	TRBV5-6	TRBJ1-6	TGTGCCAGCAGCGGACGGGGAACCCTCTATAATTCACCCCTCCACTTT	CASSGRGTLYNSPLHF
-	-	TRBV27	TRBJ1-2	TGTGCCAGCGCCTGGTCGGGGCAGGGAAACTATGGCTACACCTTC	CASAWSGQGNYGYTF
-	TRBD2	TRBV5-1	TRBJ2-5	TGCGCCAGCAGCTTTGGACTAGGATCCCTCGAGACCCAGTACTTC	CASSFGLGSLETQYF
medium-sized	TRBD2	TRBV4-1	TRBJ2-1	TGCGCCAGCAGCCGTCTTTCGGGGGGATACAATGAGCAGTTCTTC	CASSRLSGGYNEQFF
-	TRBD1	TRBV7-6	TRBJ1-1	TGTGCCAGCAGCTTTAACAGGGGAGCGGCTTTCTTT	CASSFNRGAAFF
-	-	TRBV27	TRBJ2-7	TGTGCCAGCAGTTTATTGGCGCAGACCTACGAGCAGTACTTC	CASSLLAQTYEQYF
-	-	TRBV7-9	TRBJ1-4	TGTGCCAGCAGCTTATTCTGGGACGCGACTAATGAAAAACTGTTTTTT	CASSLFWDATNEKLFF
-	-	TRBV5-6	TRBJ2-7	TGTGCCAGCAGCTCTAACTACGAGCAGTACTTC	CASSSNYEQYF
-	-	TRBV20-1	TRBJ2-5	TGCAGTGCTAGCGGACAAGAGACCCAGTACTTC	CSASGQETQYF
-	-	TRBV18	TRBJ2-5	TGTGCCAGCTCACCGATAGTGGGATTACAAGAGACCCAGTACTTC	CASSPIVGLQETQYF
once	-	TRBV15	TRBJ2-3	TGTGCCACCAGGGGGGGGCGGGTGGAAGATACGCAGTATTTT	CATRGGRVEDTQYF
few	TRBD1	TRBV19	TRBJ1-3	TGTGCCAGTTTCTCCGGGACAGGGGGCAAAACTGGAAACACCATATATTTT	CASFSGTGGKTGNTIYF
-	-	TRBV30	TRBJ1-3	TGTGCCTGGGGACGGTTCTCTGGAAACACCATATATTTT	CAWGRFSGNTIYF
-	TRBD2	TRBV7-2	TRBJ2-3	TGTGCCAGCAGCCCCGTTGCGGGGGGTTTGAATACGCAGTATTTT	CASSPVAGGLNTQYF
few	-	TRBV7-8	TRBJ2-5	TGTGCCAGCAGCCCATTCCGGCAAGAGACCCAGTACTTC	CASSPFRQETQYF
-	-	TRBV7-6	TRBJ1-1	TGTGCCAGCAGCTTAGAGGCGGGGGGGTATCCCGAAGCTTTCTTT	CASSLEAGGYPEAFF
-	-	TRBV7-2	TRBJ1-1	TGTGCCAGCAGCTTAAGCCATAACACTGAAGCTTTCTTT	CASSLSHNTEAFF
-	TRBD1	TRBV11-3	TRBJ2-1	TGTGCCAGCAGCTTAACGGGGACAGGCCCTTCGGAGCAGTTCTTC	CASSLTGTGPSEQFF
-	-	TRBV5-1	TRBJ2-5	TGCGCCAGCAGCGACATAGGGGGGGCGGTCGGCCCTCCTAGTGGGGAGCAGTACTTC	CASSDIGGAVGPPSGEQYF
few	TRBD2	TRBV6-5	TRBJ2-1	TGTGCCAGCAACCTAGCGGGGGGGGAATTCTTC	CASNLAGGEFF
-	-	TRBV4-1	TRBJ2-1	TGCGCCAGCAGCCAAGATCCGATCGGGGCAGGGGCAGACAATGAGCAGTTCTTC	CASSQDPIGAGADNEQFF
-	-	TRBV6-1	TRBJ1-2	TGTGCCAGCAGTGTTACCCGACAGCACCCCCATGGCTACACCTTC	CASSVTRQHPHGYTF
-	-	TRBV29-1	TRBJ2-2	TGCAGCGGCAGAAACACCGGGGAGCTGTTTTTT	CSGRNTGELFF
-	TRBD1	TRBV19	TRBJ1-5	TGTGCCAGTAGTGCGACAGGGATAGAGCCCCAGCATTTT	CASSATGIEPQHF
once	-	TRBV28	TRBJ1-2	TGTGCCAGCAGTCTTGGACAGCTTTATGGCTACACCTTC	CASSLGQLYGYTF
-	TRBD1	TRBV7-2	TRBJ2-7	TGTGCCAGCAGCTCACAGGGGGCGCAGTACGAGCAGTACTTC	CASSSQGAQYEQYF
-	-	TRBV19	TRBJ1-1	TGTGCCAGTAGTATAGACAGGCAAACTGAAGCTTTCTTT	CASSIDRQTEAFF
-	-	TRBV30	TRBJ2-2	TGTGCCTGGAGTGTACGCCTCACCGGGGAGCTGTTTTTT	CAWSVRLTGELFF